The source of this TCR beta chain is a study of T cell responses to AZD1222 COVID-19 vaccine. Turning to this clone: Its antigen remains unidentified.

Sequencing was performed with immunoSEQ multiplex PCR; in TCRdb, only in-frame clones are kept and a portion is missing. This sample yields 100,000 to 150,000 clones, of which less than 95% are seen a single time; nearly 4.5% belongs to the top ten. Overall study findings and caveats: Repertoires were obtained solely post-peak T cell response.

The CDR3 has 14 amino acids. Trimming stripped 4 bases from V and 8 bases from J, with 14 bases between. Germline V lookup: CDR1 MNHEY, CDR2 SMNVEV (reference sequence). The V call is TRBV27, the J call TRBJ1-4; D gene unclear. This receptor was taken from an adult in good health. The input for sequencing was peripheral blood, taken on day 0 of MenACWY control vaccination. The CDR3 bases are TGTGCCAGCAGTTCGATACGACTCAAGGAAAAACTGTTTTTT. Translating gives CASSSIRLKEKLFF.